This T cell receptor (beta chain) is drawn from a study of T cell repertoires in cytomegalovirus infection (dated 2019 in TCRdb). About the full investigation: Recently identified HLA-C-restricted CMV epitopes, whose presentation resists viral immunomodulation, were targeted by peptide stimulations together with well-studied HLA-B-restricted epitopes. Donor HLA type was relevant to the analysis, because carriage of CMV infection together with the matching HLA type was indicated by public TCR beta signatures. Overall study results and their limits: Cumulative frequency of public TCR beta family members discriminated carriers of CMV infection plus the relevant HLA type in this cohort and an independent approximately 350-donor cohort. In the ex vivo response, HLA-C-restricted CMV-specific TCR beta clonotypes were dominant, and in two of eight donors the single most frequent clonotype came from this HLA-C-restricted group.

At the junction V is shortened by 0 bases and J by 6 bases, with 9 bases in between. The CDR3 has 14 amino acids, counting the end cysteine and phenylalanine. Left in the record is the CDR3 DNA by itself, 42 bases read in frame from the first base. The germline V gene (reference sequence) yields SEHNR for CDR1 and FQNEAQ for CDR2. The meaning of the sample's treatment or condition label: in vitro stimulation with specific CMV peptide epitopes to enrich CMV-specific T cells. Remarks on this clonotype: What antigen it recognizes has not been identified. Base qualities are not recorded, but no much larger clone differs from it by a single base.

Reads for this sample came from an Illumina HiSeq 1500. TCRdb reanalyzed the raw reads on its own, using fastp at Q25 for trimming and MiXCR for clone calling, and kept in-frame beta chains. When rows share a CDR3 protein, they turn into one entry using the most common DNA and genes. The sample table contains approximately 910,000 distinct CDR3 sequences; only one count was recorded for approximately 33% of them. The top ten hold around an eighth of the sample. The source was cultured CD8+ T cells from PBMCs, collected from culture after CMV antigen stimulation. This sequence originates from a human donor in good health (CMV status not recorded). Some clones in this sample may be carry-over from other donors' samples. The chain is assembled from TRBV7-9 and TRBJ2-1, with the D gene call left open. The CDR3 in this case is CASSLASQLNEQFF. The base sequence is TGTGCCAGCAGCTTAGCTTCTCAACTCAATGAGCAGTTCTTC. With all but the CDR3 taken from the reference TRBV7-9 and TRBJ2-1 genes, the full variable domain is: DTGVSQNPRHKITKRGQNVTFRCDPISEHNRLYWYRQTLGQGPEFLTYFQNEAQLEKSRLLSDRFSAERPKGSFSTLEIQRTEQGDSAMYLCASSLASQLNEQFFGPGTRLTVL.